This T cell receptor beta chain originates from a study of T-cell reconstitution after alpha-beta-depleted transplantation in children. Trimming took 6 bases from V and 7 from J; bases not matched to a gene: 15. There are 16 residues in the CDR3. A library of TCRbeta sequences, prepared with unique molecular identifiers, was generated. A single record per CDR3 protein comes from TCRdb applying MiXCR to the PCR reads. There are 250,000 to 300,000 distinct CDR3 sequences in the sample; 7.5% to 9% occur only once, and 8.5% to 9.5% lies in the top ten. Concerning this clonotype itself: The antigen is undetermined.

Study-wide points: After transplant, at about two months, alpha-beta T cells were reportedly derived from several hundred expanded graft clones. Where some patients showed high TCRbeta diversity at day 60, it came from recipient T cells and thymic progenitors that had survived. A year post-transplant, T-cell counts and diversity derived mostly from newly produced T cells.

The chain uses TRBV12-3 or TRBV12-4 and TRBJ2-3; 8 positions agree with TRBD2. The specimen was peripheral blood, collected 360 days after TCRalphabeta/CD19-depleted stem cell transplant. The receptor's source is a female patient aged 2 to 10 who had a stem cell transplant for Fanconi anemia, so the T cells may come from the graft donor. The CDR3 DNA is TGTGCCAGCAGACGGCGACTAGCGAAGGACTCGTATACGCAGTATTTT. Amino acid sequence: CASRRRLAKDSYTQYF.